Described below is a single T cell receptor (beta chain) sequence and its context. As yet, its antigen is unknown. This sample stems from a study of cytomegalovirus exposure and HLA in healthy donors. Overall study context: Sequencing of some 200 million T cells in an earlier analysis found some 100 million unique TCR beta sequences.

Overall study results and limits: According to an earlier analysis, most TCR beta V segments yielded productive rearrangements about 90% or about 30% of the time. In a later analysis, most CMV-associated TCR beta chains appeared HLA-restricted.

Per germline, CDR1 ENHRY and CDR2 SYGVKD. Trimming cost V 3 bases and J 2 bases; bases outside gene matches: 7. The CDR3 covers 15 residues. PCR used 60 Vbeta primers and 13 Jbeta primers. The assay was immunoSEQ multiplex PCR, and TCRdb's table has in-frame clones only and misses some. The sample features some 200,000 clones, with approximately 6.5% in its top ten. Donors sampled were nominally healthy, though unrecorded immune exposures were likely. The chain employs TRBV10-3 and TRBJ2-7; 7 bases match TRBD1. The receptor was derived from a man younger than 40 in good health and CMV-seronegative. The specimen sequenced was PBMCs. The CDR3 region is CAISDHRGITYEQYF. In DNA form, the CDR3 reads TGTGCCATCAGTGACCACAGGGGAATTACCTACGAGCAGTACTTC.